A selection of T cell receptor beta chains follows, all from one sample in a study of cytomegalovirus exposure and HLA in healthy donors. Some clones are missing from TCRdb's copy, which holds only in-frame ones; the method was immunoSEQ multiplex PCR. This table holds 150,000 or so clones, just under 75% found once. Material for sequencing was PBMCs. These receptors all stem from a woman aged 18-29 years in good health and CMV-seronegative. Both conserved end residues are part of each CDR3. Each record gives: clone size, D gene, J gene, V gene, CDR3 length, CDR3 protein, CDR3 DNA. D genes are given only for firm matches. The size entry is marked missing in some rows and otherwise reads once, few, many or a size class.

size: NA
D: NA
J: TRBJ1-6
V: TRBV28
length: 12
CDR3: CASKQEYSPLHF
DNA: TGTGCCAGCAAACAGGAGTATTCACCCCTCCACTTT

size: NA
D: TRBD1
J: TRBJ1-2
V: TRBV6-5
length: 13
CDR3: CASSPGGGYGYTF
DNA: TGTGCCAGCAGCCCAGGGGGCGGGTATGGCTACACCTTC

size: few
D: NA
J: TRBJ1-1
V: TRBV19
length: 11
CDR3: CASNQFTEAFF
DNA: TGTGCCAGTAACCAGTTCACTGAAGCTTTCTTT

size: NA
D: NA
J: TRBJ2-2
V: TRBV12-5
length: 12
CDR3: CASGALSGELFF
DNA: TGTGCTAGTGGTGCGCTAAGCGGGGAGCTGTTTTTT

size: NA
D: TRBD1
J: TRBJ2-1
V: TRBV27
length: 15
CDR3: CASSPRQGRRDEQFF
DNA: TGTGCCAGCAGTCCACGACAGGGCCGTAGGGATGAGCAGTTCTTC

size: NA
D: NA
J: TRBJ1-3
V: TRBV4-2
length: 18
CDR3: CASSQETGGSYSGNTIYF
DNA: TGTGCCAGCAGCCAAGAAACCGGGGGATCTTACTCTGGAAACACCATATATTTT

size: NA
D: TRBD2
J: TRBJ2-1
V: TRBV7-2
length: 15
CDR3: CASSSSGAPYNEQFF
DNA: TGTGCCAGCAGCTCTAGCGGGGCCCCCTACAATGAGCAGTTCTTC

size: NA
D: TRBD1
J: TRBJ2-2
V: TRBV2
length: 14
CDR3: CASIGTGHTGELFF
DNA: TGTGCCAGCATCGGGACAGGACACACCGGGGAGCTGTTTTTT

size: NA
D: NA
J: TRBJ2-6
V: TRBV30
length: 14
CDR3: CAGGRGSGANVLTF
DNA: TGTGCCGGGGGCAGGGGCTCTGGGGCCAACGTCCTGACTTTC

size: NA
D: NA
J: TRBJ2-5
V: TRBV2
length: 13
CDR3: CASRRNTQETQYF
DNA: TGTGCCAGCAGGAGGAACACCCAAGAGACCCAGTACTTC

size: NA
D: NA
J: TRBJ2-6
V: TRBV5-4
length: 16
CDR3: CASRWSSSAGANVLTF
DNA: TGTGCCAGCAGATGGTCGTCCTCGGCTGGGGCCAACGTCCTGACTTTC

size: NA
D: NA
J: TRBJ1-5
V: TRBV5-6
length: 15
CDR3: CASSLVGAGDQPQHF
DNA: TGTGCCAGCAGCTTGGTTGGGGCAGGGGATCAGCCCCAGCATTTT

size: NA
D: TRBD1
J: TRBJ1-1
V: TRBV6-1
length: 11
CDR3: CASSVTGKAFF
DNA: TGTGCCAGCAGTGTGACAGGGAAAGCTTTCTTT

size: NA
D: NA
J: TRBJ1-1
V: TRBV5-1
length: 16
CDR3: CASSLAAGEGNTEAFF
DNA: TGCGCCAGCAGCTTGGCGGCGGGGGAAGGGAACACTGAAGCTTTCTTT

size: NA
D: NA
J: TRBJ2-3
V: TRBV9
length: 17
CDR3: CASSPRGSSGPTDTQYF
DNA: TGTGCCAGCAGCCCCCGGGGGAGCAGCGGGCCCACAGATACGCAGTATTTT

size: NA
D: TRBD1
J: TRBJ1-2
V: TRBV19
length: 15
CDR3: CASQTQGQGVYGYTF
DNA: TGTGCCAGCCAGACTCAGGGACAGGGGGTCTATGGCTACACCTTC

size: NA
D: TRBD2
J: TRBJ2-5
V: TRBV5-1
length: 15
CDR3: CASSSGLAGQETQYF
DNA: TGCGCCAGCAGCAGTGGACTAGCGGGTCAAGAGACCCAGTACTTC

size: NA
D: NA
J: TRBJ2-7
V: TRBV9
length: 13
CDR3: CASSGGDSYEQYF
DNA: TGTGCCAGCAGCGGGGGGGACAGCTACGAGCAGTACTTC

size: NA
D: TRBD2
J: TRBJ2-3
V: TRBV4-1
length: 17
CDR3: CASSPITSGGAIDTQYF
DNA: TGCGCCAGCAGCCCGATTACTAGCGGGGGGGCCATAGATACGCAGTATTTT

size: NA
D: NA
J: TRBJ1-5
V: TRBV2
length: 13
CDR3: CASRRGGNQPQHF
DNA: TGTGCCAGCAGGAGAGGGGGAAATCAGCCCCAGCATTTT

size: few
D: NA
J: TRBJ1-1
V: TRBV7-6
length: 14
CDR3: CASSAGLTGTEAFF
DNA: TGTGCCAGCAGCGCGGGACTGACGGGAACTGAAGCTTTCTTT

size: NA
D: TRBD1
J: TRBJ1-4
V: TRBV4-1
length: 14
CDR3: CASSQGQATEKLFF
DNA: TGCGCCAGCAGCCAGGGACAGGCTACTGAAAAACTGTTTTTT

size: NA
D: TRBD2
J: TRBJ2-3
V: TRBV6-1
length: 20
CDR3: CASSDGLAGITLKSTDTQYF
DNA: TGTGCCAGCAGTGACGGACTAGCGGGAATAACATTAAAAAGCACAGATACGCAGTATTTT

size: NA
D: NA
J: TRBJ1-2
V: TRBV28
length: 15
CDR3: CASSSPGGGLGGYTF
DNA: TGTGCCAGCAGTTCCCCTGGGGGGGGGCTAGGTGGCTACACCTTC

size: NA
D: NA
J: TRBJ1-1
V: TRBV25-1
length: 14
CDR3: CASVAQGYPAEAFF
DNA: TGTGCCAGCGTCGCGCAGGGGTATCCAGCTGAAGCTTTCTTT

size: NA
D: NA
J: TRBJ2-3
V: TRBV7-2
length: 13
CDR3: CASSLDREDTQYF
DNA: TGTGCCAGCAGCTTAGACAGGGAAGATACGCAGTATTTT